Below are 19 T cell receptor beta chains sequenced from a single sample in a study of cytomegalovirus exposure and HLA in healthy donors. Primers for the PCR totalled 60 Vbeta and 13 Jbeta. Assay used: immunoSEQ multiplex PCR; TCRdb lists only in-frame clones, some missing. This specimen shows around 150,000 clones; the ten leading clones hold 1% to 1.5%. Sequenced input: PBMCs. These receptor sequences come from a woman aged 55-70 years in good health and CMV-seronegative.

CDR3 nucleotide sequence: TGTGCCAGCACTATGACAGCGAGTAACTATGGCTACACCTTC. It translates to CASTMTASNYGYTF. The rearrangement uses TRBV27 and TRBJ1-2, with D perhaps TRBD1 (5 bases). The CDR3 is 14 residues long. The germline gives CDR1 MNHEY, CDR2 SMNVEV (reference sequence). Trimming stripped 7 bases from V and 1 base from J, with 13 bases between.

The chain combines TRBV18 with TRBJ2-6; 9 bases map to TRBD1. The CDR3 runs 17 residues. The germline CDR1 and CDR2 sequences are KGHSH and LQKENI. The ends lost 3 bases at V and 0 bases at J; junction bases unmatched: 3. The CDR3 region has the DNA TGTGCCAGCTCACCGGGACAGGGTCTCTCTGGGGCCAACGTCCTGACTTTC. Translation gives CASSPGQGLSGANVLTF.

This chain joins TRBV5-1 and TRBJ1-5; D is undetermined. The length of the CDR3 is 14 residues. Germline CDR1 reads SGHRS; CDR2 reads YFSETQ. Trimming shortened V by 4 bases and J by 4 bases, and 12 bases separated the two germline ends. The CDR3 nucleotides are TGCGCCAGCAGCCCCGGGAGTCAAAATCAGCCCCAGCATTTT. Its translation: CASSPGSQNQPQHF.

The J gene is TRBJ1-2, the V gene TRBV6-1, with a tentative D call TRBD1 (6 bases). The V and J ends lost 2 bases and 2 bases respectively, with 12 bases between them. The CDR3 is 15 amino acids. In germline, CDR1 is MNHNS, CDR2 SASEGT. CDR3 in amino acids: CASSEYRQGNYGYTF. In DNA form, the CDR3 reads TGTGCCAGCAGTGAATATCGGCAGGGGAACTATGGCTACACCTTC.

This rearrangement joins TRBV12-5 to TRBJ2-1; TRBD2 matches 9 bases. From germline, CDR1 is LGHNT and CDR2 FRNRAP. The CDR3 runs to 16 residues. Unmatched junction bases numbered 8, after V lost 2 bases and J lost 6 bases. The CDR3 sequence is CASGLPWGTSSNEQFF. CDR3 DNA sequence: TGTGCTAGTGGTTTGCCCTGGGGGACTAGCTCCAATGAGCAGTTCTTC.

CDR3 loop: CASSLLVRGPRYSGNTIYF. CDR3 nucleotide sequence: TGTGCCAGCAGCTTGTTGGTCAGGGGCCCGAGGTACTCTGGAAACACCATATATTTT. The rearrangement links TRBV5-4 to TRBJ1-3; D may be TRBD1 (6 bases). Trimming shortened V by 1 base and J by 0 bases, and 20 bases separated the two germline ends. CDR3 length equals 19 residues. Germline loops: CDR1 SGHNT, CDR2 YYREEE (reference sequence). The complete variable domain, with remaining parts taken from reference TRBV5-4 and TRBJ1-3, reads ETGVTQSPTHLIKTRGQQVTLRCSSQSGHNTVSWYQQALGQGPQFIFQYYREEENGRGNFPPRFSGLQFPNYSSELNVNALELDDSALYLCASSLLVRGPRYSGNTIYFGEGSWLTVV.

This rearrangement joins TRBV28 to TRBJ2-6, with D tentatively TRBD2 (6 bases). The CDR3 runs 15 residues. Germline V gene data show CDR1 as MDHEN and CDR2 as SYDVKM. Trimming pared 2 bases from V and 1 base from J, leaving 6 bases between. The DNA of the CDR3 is TGTGCCAGCAGTTTAGGAGGGTCTGGGGCCAACGTCCTGACTTTC. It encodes CASSLGGSGANVLTF.

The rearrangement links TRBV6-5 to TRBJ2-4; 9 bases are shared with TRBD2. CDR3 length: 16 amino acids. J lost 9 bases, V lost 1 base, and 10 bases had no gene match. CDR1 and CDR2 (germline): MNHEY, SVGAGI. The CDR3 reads CASSYYAGGGASIQYF. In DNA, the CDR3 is TGTGCCAGCAGTTACTACGCGGGGGGGGGAGCAAGCATTCAGTACTTC.

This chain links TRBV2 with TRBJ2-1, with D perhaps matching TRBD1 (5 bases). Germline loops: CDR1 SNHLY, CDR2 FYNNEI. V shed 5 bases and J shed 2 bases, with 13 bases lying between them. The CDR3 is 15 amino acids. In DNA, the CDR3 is TGTGCCAGCAGTCTTAGTAGGACAACCTACAATGAGCAGTTCTTC. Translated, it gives CASSLSRTTYNEQFF. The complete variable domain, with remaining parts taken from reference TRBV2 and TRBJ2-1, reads EPEVTQTPSHQVTQMGQEVILRCVPISNHLYFYWYRQILGQKVEFLVSFYNNEISEKSEIFDDQFSVERPDGSNFTLKIRSTKLEDSAMYFCASSLSRTTYNEQFFGPGTRLTVL.

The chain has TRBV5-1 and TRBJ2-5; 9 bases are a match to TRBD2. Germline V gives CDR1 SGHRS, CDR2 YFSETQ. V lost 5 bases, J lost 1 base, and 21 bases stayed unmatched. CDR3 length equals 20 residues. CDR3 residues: CASSFLLGAGGPLSQETQYF. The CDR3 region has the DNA TGCGCCAGCAGTTTCCTACTTGGGGCGGGGGGGCCTCTTTCCCAAGAGACCCAGTACTTC. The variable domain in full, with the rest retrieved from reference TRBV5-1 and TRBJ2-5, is KAGVTQTPRYLIKTRGQQVTLSCSPISGHRSVSWYQQTPGQGLQFLFEYFSETQRNKGNFPGRFSGRQFSNSRSEMNVSTLELGDSALYLCASSFLLGAGGPLSQETQYFGPGTRLLVL.

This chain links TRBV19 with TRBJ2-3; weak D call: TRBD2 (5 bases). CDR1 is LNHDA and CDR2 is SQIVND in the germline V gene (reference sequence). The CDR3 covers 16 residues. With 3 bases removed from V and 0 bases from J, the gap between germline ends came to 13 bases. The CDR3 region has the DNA TGTGCCAGTAGTATTTGGGAGAGCCCTAGCACAGATACGCAGTATTTT. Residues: CASSIWESPSTDTQYF.

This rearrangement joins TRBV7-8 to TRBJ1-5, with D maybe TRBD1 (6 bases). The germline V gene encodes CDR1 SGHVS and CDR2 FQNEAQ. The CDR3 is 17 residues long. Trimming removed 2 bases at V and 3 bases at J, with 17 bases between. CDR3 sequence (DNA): TGTGCCAGCAGCTTATGGGGGGCGGGGGAATTCAATCAGCCCCAGCATTTT. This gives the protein CASSLWGAGEFNQPQHF. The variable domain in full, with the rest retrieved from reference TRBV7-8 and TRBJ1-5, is GAGVSQSPRYKVAKRGQDVALRCDPISGHVSLFWYQQALGQGPEFLTYFQNEAQLDKSGLPSDRFFAERPEGSVSTLKIQRTQQEDSAVYLCASSLWGAGEFNQPQHFGDGTRLSIL.

The CDR3 bases are TGTGCCAGCACACGACAGGGGACGGCGAGATACAATGAGCAGTTCTTC. This translates into CASTRQGTARYNEQFF. The rearrangement joins TRBV13 to TRBJ2-1, with 8 bases lining up with TRBD1. The CDR3 loop spans 16 amino acids. V lost 7 bases, J lost 4 bases, and 12 bases stayed unmatched. Germline V lookup: CDR1 PRHDT, CDR2 FYEKMQ (reference sequence).

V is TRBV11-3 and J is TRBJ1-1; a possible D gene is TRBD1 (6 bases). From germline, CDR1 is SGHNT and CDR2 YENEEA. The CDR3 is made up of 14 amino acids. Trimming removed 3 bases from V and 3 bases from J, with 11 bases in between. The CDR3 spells CASSFQGRDTEAFF. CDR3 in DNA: TGTGCCAGCAGCTTCCAGGGGCGGGACACTGAAGCTTTCTTT.

The CDR3 coding sequence is TGTGCCAGCAGGACAGGGAACACTGAAGCTTTCTTT. Its translation: CASRTGNTEAFF. This chain connects TRBV2 to TRBJ1-1, with a tentative D call TRBD1 (6 bases). This CDR3 has 12 residues. Per the germline V gene, CDR1 is SNHLY and CDR2 is FYNNEI. Trimming removed 6 bases at V and 1 base at J, with 6 bases between.

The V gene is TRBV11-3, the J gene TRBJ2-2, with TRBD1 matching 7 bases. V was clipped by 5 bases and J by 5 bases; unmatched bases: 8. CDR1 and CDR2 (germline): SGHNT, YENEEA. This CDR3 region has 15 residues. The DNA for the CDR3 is TGTGCCAGCAGCCTCCGACAGGGTTCGACCGGGGAGCTGTTTTTT. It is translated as CASSLRQGSTGELFF.

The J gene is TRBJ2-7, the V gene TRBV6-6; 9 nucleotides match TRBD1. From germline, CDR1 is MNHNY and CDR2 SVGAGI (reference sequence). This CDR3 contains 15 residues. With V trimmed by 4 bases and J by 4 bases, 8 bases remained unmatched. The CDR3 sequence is CASSSPGQGSYEQYF. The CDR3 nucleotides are TGTGCCAGCAGTTCTCCGGGACAGGGTTCGTACGAGCAGTACTTC.

CDR3 coding DNA: TGTGCCAGCAGCTTCACAGGGAGCGACGAGCAGTACTTC. It yields the protein CASSFTGSDEQYF. The gene calls are TRBV5-8 and TRBJ2-7; possible D gene TRBD1, 6 bases. The germline V gene encodes CDR1 SGHTS and CDR2 YDEGEE. V lost 2 bases and J 5 bases, leaving 11 bases between the germline ends. This CDR3 region has 13 residues.

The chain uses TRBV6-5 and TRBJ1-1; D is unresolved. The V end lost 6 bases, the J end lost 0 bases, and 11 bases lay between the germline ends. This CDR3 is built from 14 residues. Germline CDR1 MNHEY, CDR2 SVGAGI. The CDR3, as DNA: TGTGCCAGCAGCCACCCCGGAGTGAACACTGAAGCTTTCTTT. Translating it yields CASSHPGVNTEAFF.